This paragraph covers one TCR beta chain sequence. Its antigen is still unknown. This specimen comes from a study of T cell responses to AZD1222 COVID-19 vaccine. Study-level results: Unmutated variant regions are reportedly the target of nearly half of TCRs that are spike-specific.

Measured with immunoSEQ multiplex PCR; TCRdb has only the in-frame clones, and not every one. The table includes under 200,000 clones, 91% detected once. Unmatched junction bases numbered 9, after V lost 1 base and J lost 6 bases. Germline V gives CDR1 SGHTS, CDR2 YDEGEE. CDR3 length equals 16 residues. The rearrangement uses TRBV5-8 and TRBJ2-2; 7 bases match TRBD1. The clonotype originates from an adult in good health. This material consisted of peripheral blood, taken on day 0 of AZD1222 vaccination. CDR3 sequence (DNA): TGTGCCAGCAGCTTGCGCGCCAGGGGGAAAGCCGGGGAGCTGTTTTTT. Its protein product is CASSLRARGKAGELFF. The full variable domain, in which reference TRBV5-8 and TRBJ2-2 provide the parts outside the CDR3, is EAGVTQSPTHLIKTRGQQATLRCSPISGHTSVYWYQQALGLGLQFLLWYDEGEERNRGNFPPRFSGRQFPNYSSELNVNALELEDSALYLCASSLRARGKAGELFFGEGSRLTVL.